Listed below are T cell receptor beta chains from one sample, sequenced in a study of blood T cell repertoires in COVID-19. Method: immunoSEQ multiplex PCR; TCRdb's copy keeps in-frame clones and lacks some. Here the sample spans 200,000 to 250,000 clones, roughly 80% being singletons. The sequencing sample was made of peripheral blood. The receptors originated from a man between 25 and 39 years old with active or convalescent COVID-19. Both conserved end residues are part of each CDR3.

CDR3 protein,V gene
CASSQDPTGPLNEKLFF,TRBV4-3
CASSLQPGWREAFF,TRBV7-2
CASSLSGTEITEAFF,TRBV18
CASSQGHGEGPQHF,TRBV4-3
CASSISGSAGELFF,TRBV7-3
CASSTRTGGDTEAFF,TRBV5-1
CASAVTGVPDTQYF,TRBV4-3
CASSPNRVTTEAFF,TRBV7-9
CASSSVQVNYGYTF,TRBV7-9
CASLPHNSYEQYF,TRBV6-5
CASSYRDRGNSPLHF,TRBV6-5
CASTEDTEAFF,TRBV18
CASSRTNTGELFF,TRBV11-2
CASSPRTSGGGQFF,TRBV5-4
CASSPSATIDSPLHF,TRBV18
CASSLGRGSGELFF,TRBV5-1
CASSPPGLFYGYTF,TRBV18
CASSLELGLAGRFSYEQYF,TRBV5-4
CASSYSTDSYEQYF,TRBV6-2/TRBV6-3
CASSVDKGWDTGELFF,TRBV9
CASSLGQGAYEQYF,TRBV28
CASKRGLDNEQFF,TRBV7-9
CASLLGGTDTQYF,TRBV5-5
CASSLERTDHEQYF,TRBV5-5
CSAGQGPMEGYTF,TRBV29-1
CASSPGSSGNNQPQHF,TRBV27
CASSPHRDSGANVLTF,TRBV5-1
CASSEDREKLFF,TRBV18
CATSGGTSGYNEQFF,TRBV15
CASSHSGAYNEQFF,TRBV28
CASSLGLGDTQYF,TRBV28
CACGGRGGTDTQYF,TRBV5-4
CASSPSVGRYGYTF,TRBV27
CASSLGTGPYEQYF,TRBV11-1
CASNPGQGVTEAFF,TRBV6-5
CASSTSGIKGETQYF,TRBV19
CASSETGTIYGYTF,TRBV11-2
CASSLFGSGALPYEQYF,TRBV5-4
CASSSGLADYNEQFF,TRBV5-4
CASSPGVTNEKLFF,TRBV7-9
CSVGGQGVGTGELFF,TRBV29-1
CASSPDRGLNTEAFF,TRBV7-9
CASSGQGWETQYF,TRBV21-1
CASSHPISGNANTGELFF,TRBV3-1/TRBV3-2
CASSSYRDSPLHF,TRBV5-4
CASSSTTGSYEQYF,TRBV3-1/TRBV3-2
CASSYATDAREQYF,TRBV6-5
CASSYLNSGANVLTF,TRBV6-5
CATSDLGLNTGELFF,TRBV24-1
CASSPRLAGSTDTQYF,TRBV2
CASSPSGQGLGYAQPQHF,TRBV19
CATSRGTGSDEQFF,TRBV15
CASSVTANTEAFF,TRBV9